These T cell receptor beta chains were read from a single sample in a study of T-cell reconstitution after alpha-beta-depleted transplantation in children. TCRdb recomputed calls from the PCR reads with MiXCR, one row per CDR3 protein. The data hold hundreds of thousands of distinct CDR3 sequences, with roughly a tenth observed a single time. The source was PBMCs, collected before TCRalphabeta/CD19-depleted stem cell transplant. The receptors stem from a boy under two years old with acute myeloid leukemia, due to receive a stem cell transplant. Each CDR3 is given with its conserved first and last residue. Each record gives: clone size, J gene, CDR3 length, V gene, D gene, CDR3 protein, CDR3 DNA. A D gene is named only where the DNA matches it firmly. The size entry is marked missing in some rows and otherwise reads once, few, many or a size class.

few | TRBJ1-1 | 13 | TRBV10-3 | - | CAISGGVNTEAFF | TGTGCCATCAGTGGAGGGGTGAACACTGAAGCTTTCTTT
many | TRBJ2-2 | 19 | TRBV24-1 | TRBD2 | CATSDLRFTAGVNTGELFF | TGTGCCACCAGTGATTTGAGGTTTACGGCGGGAGTGAACACCGGGGAGCTGTTTTTT
many | TRBJ2-3 | 15 | TRBV5-1 | - | CASSLVGEPTDTQYF | TGCGCCAGCAGCTTGGTGGGAGAGCCCACAGATACGCAGTATTTT
- | TRBJ2-7 | 13 | TRBV18 | - | CASSPELGYEQYF | TGTGCCAGCTCACCGGAGCTGGGCTACGAGCAGTACTTC
few | TRBJ1-5 | 14 | TRBV2 | - | CASSEPSFNQPQHF | TGTGCCAGCAGTGAACCTAGCTTCAATCAGCCCCAGCATTTT
- | TRBJ2-7 | 14 | TRBV2 | - | CASSDWQPTYEQYF | TGTGCCAGCAGTGACTGGCAGCCTACCTACGAGCAGTACTTC
- | TRBJ2-3 | 13 | TRBV7-3 | - | CASSRRRADTQYF | TGTGCCAGCAGCCGCCGCCGGGCCGATACGCAGTATTTT
- | TRBJ2-3 | 19 | TRBV7-2 | TRBD2 | CASSLGLAGLPEETDTQYF | TGTGCCAGCAGCTTAGGGCTAGCGGGACTCCCCGAGGAAACAGATACGCAGTATTTT
many | TRBJ1-6 | 12 | TRBV20-1 | - | CSARTPGSPLHF | TGCAGTGCTAGAACCCCTGGTTCACCCCTCCACTTT
many | TRBJ2-1 | 14 | TRBV19 | - | CASRAESSYNEQFF | TGTGCCAGTAGAGCGGAGAGCTCCTACAATGAGCAGTTCTTC
many | TRBJ2-7 | 17 | TRBV9 | - | CASSPEGPRDGVYEQYF | TGTGCCAGCAGCCCCGAGGGCCCCCGGGACGGAGTCTACGAGCAGTACTTC
many | TRBJ1-6 | 13 | TRBV10-3 | - | CAISERQPSPLHF | TGTGCCATCAGTGAGAGGCAGCCTTCACCCCTCCACTTT
many | TRBJ2-7 | 15 | TRBV9 | TRBD1 | CASSVEETGGYEQYF | TGTGCCAGCAGCGTAGAAGAGACAGGGGGCTACGAGCAGTACTTC
many | TRBJ1-1 | 15 | TRBV29-1 | TRBD1 | CSVLPSQGSVVEAFF | TGCAGCGTCCTACCCTCACAGGGGAGTGTGGTCGAAGCTTTCTTT
many | TRBJ2-7 | 14 | TRBV7-7 | - | CASSLAIGSGEQYF | TGTGCTAGCAGCTTAGCGATAGGGTCTGGCGAGCAGTACTTC
- | TRBJ2-7 | 14 | TRBV11-2 | - | CASSSLTARHEQYF | TGTGCCAGCAGCTCCTTGACAGCACGCCACGAGCAGTACTTC
many | TRBJ2-5 | 15 | TRBV25-1 | TRBD1 | CASGSPGQGPETQYF | TGTGCCAGCGGAAGTCCGGGACAGGGTCCAGAGACCCAGTACTTC
- | TRBJ2-1 | 14 | TRBV7-2 | TRBD2 | CASSLPLAGGEQFF | TGTGCCAGCAGCTTACCACTAGCGGGAGGTGAGCAGTTCTTC
many | TRBJ2-2 | 16 | TRBV7-3 | TRBD2 | CASSLDSGVNTGELFF | TGTGCCAGCAGCCTCGATAGCGGGGTGAACACCGGGGAGCTGTTTTTT
many | TRBJ1-3 | 16 | TRBV20-1 | TRBD1 | CSARSGGQGAFDTIYF | TGCAGTGCTAGAAGTGGGGGACAGGGCGCCTTCGACACCATATATTTT
- | TRBJ2-7 | 15 | TRBV24-1 | TRBD1 | CATSDSATGGYEQYF | TGTGCCACCAGTGATTCCGCGACAGGGGGCTACGAGCAGTACTTC
many | TRBJ1-1 | 14 | TRBV6-5 | TRBD1 | CASSYWDRETEAFF | TGTGCCAGCAGTTACTGGGACAGGGAAACTGAAGCTTTCTTT
many | TRBJ1-4 | 15 | TRBV5-1 | TRBD1 | CASSYQGQINEKLFF | TGCGCCAGCAGCTACCAGGGACAGATTAATGAAAAACTGTTTTTT
many | TRBJ2-1 | 15 | TRBV7-3 | - | CASSLRSGGTHEQFF | TGTGCCAGCAGCTTACGGTCTGGAGGCACCCATGAGCAGTTCTTC
many | TRBJ1-2 | 13 | TRBV20-1 | - | CSARRQGLFGYTF | TGCAGTGCTAGACGGCAGGGATTGTTTGGCTACACCTTC
many | TRBJ2-5 | 14 | TRBV28 | - | CASNTNRVQETQYF | TGTGCCAGCAACACTAACAGGGTACAAGAGACCCAGTACTTC
many | TRBJ1-5 | 15 | TRBV5-4 | - | CASSLAPNSNQPQHF | TGTGCCAGCAGCTTGGCGCCTAATAGCAATCAGCCCCAGCATTTT
many | TRBJ2-7 | 12 | TRBV20-1 | - | CSASRARDEQYF | TGCAGTGCTAGTAGGGCCAGGGACGAGCAGTACTTC
many | TRBJ1-5 | 14 | TRBV20-1 | TRBD1 | CSASSGQVNQPQHF | TGCAGTGCTAGTTCTGGACAGGTCAATCAGCCCCAGCATTTT
many | TRBJ2-5 | 15 | TRBV3-1 | TRBD1 | CASSPSGTAWETQYF | TGTGCCAGCAGCCCTTCCGGGACAGCATGGGAGACCCAGTACTTC
- | TRBJ1-5 | 18 | TRBV24-1 | TRBD1 | CATSDLPPGTGFAQPQHF | TGTGCCACCAGTGATTTGCCACCTGGGACAGGGTTTGCTCAGCCCCAGCATTTT
- | TRBJ1-6 | 14 | TRBV5-6 | - | CASSLEGGDSPLHF | TGTGCCAGCAGCTTGGAAGGGGGTGATTCACCCCTCCACTTT
many | TRBJ2-7 | 19 | TRBV6-5 | TRBD2 | CASSYSISSWDSGSYEQYF | TGTGCCAGCAGTTACTCGATATCCTCCTGGGATAGCGGGAGTTACGAGCAGTACTTC
many | TRBJ2-2 | 15 | TRBV27 | TRBD2 | CASSLGTSLAGELFF | TGTGCCAGCAGTCTGGGGACTAGCCTGGCCGGGGAGCTGTTTTTT
few | TRBJ2-1 | 17 | TRBV5-1 | TRBD1 | CASSRGQGEGLYNEQFF | TGCGCCAGCAGCAGAGGACAGGGAGAGGGGCTTTACAATGAGCAGTTCTTC
many | TRBJ2-3 | 14 | TRBV10-3 | - | CATYPGQPPDTQYF | TGTGCCACCTACCCCGGGCAGCCTCCAGATACGCAGTATTTT
- | TRBJ2-7 | 15 | TRBV14 | - | CASSQVGSLPYEQYF | TGTGCCAGCAGCCAAGTCGGGAGTTTGCCCTACGAGCAGTACTTC
- | TRBJ2-6 | 15 | TRBV10-3 | - | CATSFTGQGANVLTF | TGTGCCACTTCATTTACAGGGCAAGGGGCCAACGTCCTGACTTTC
many | TRBJ1-3 | 17 | TRBV5-1 | TRBD1 | CASSLVGQGIPGNTIYF | TGCGCCAGCAGCTTGGTGGGACAGGGGATACCTGGAAACACCATATATTTT
few | TRBJ2-6 | 16 | TRBV4-3 | - | CASSPQTGSGANVLTF | TGCGCCAGCAGCCCCCAAACGGGCTCTGGGGCCAACGTCCTGACTTTC
many | TRBJ1-3 | 15 | TRBV5-5 | - | CASSLAGPSGNTIYF | TGTGCCAGCAGCTTGGCGGGGCCCTCTGGAAACACCATATATTTT
- | TRBJ2-1 | 16 | TRBV20-1 | - | CSARESRGGIYNEQFF | TGCAGTGCTAGAGAATCTAGGGGGGGGATATACAATGAGCAGTTCTTC
many | TRBJ1-1 | 13 | TRBV10-3 | TRBD1 | CAITGTGRPEAFF | TGTGCCATCACCGGGACAGGGAGGCCTGAAGCTTTCTTT
many | TRBJ2-7 | 15 | TRBV9 | TRBD2 | CASSQGASGAYEQYF | TGTGCCAGCAGCCAAGGGGCTAGCGGGGCCTACGAGCAGTACTTC
many | TRBJ2-7 | 13 | TRBV2 | TRBD1 | CASSDRGSYEQYF | TGTGCCAGCAGTGACAGGGGGTCCTACGAGCAGTACTTC
many | TRBJ1-2 | 13 | TRBV28 | - | CASRVGEFYGYTF | TGTGCCAGCAGGGTTGGGGAGTTTTATGGCTACACCTTC
many | TRBJ2-1 | 16 | TRBV9 | - | CASSVPWGSSYNEQFF | TGTGCCAGCAGCGTACCTTGGGGAAGCTCCTACAATGAGCAGTTCTTC
- | TRBJ1-1 | 14 | TRBV18 | - | CASSPGQPRTEAFF | TGTGCCAGCTCACCCGGACAGCCGCGCACTGAAGCTTTCTTT
many | TRBJ1-5 | 12 | TRBV24-1 | - | CATSDWGQPQHF | TGTGCCACCAGTGATTGGGGTCAGCCCCAGCATTTT
many | TRBJ2-7 | 14 | TRBV7-9 | TRBD2 | CASSSSGGRGEQYF | TGTGCCAGCAGCTCTAGCGGGGGGAGAGGCGAGCAGTACTTC
many | TRBJ2-2 | 16 | TRBV5-1 | - | CASSLARGFLTGELFF | TGCGCCAGCAGCTTGGCCCGCGGGTTTCTCACCGGGGAGCTGTTTTTT
few | TRBJ2-7 | 14 | TRBV5-1 | - | CASSLVLGTYEQYF | TGCGCCAGCAGCTTGGTGTTAGGCACTTACGAGCAGTACTTC
many | TRBJ2-3 | 16 | TRBV3-1 | - | CASSQDYGGLGDTQYF | TGTGCCAGCAGCCAAGACTACGGGGGCCTTGGAGATACGCAGTATTTT
few | TRBJ2-3 | 15 | TRBV7-3 | - | CASSLTPADTDTQYF | TGTGCCAGCAGCTTAACTCCGGCGGACACAGATACGCAGTATTTT
few | TRBJ2-6 | 14 | TRBV10-3 | - | CAISAGAGANVLTF | TGTGCCATCAGTGCCGGTGCTGGGGCCAACGTCCTGACTTTC